The present T cell receptor beta chain was sequenced within a study of blood T cell repertoires in COVID-19. Across the study: Both acute and convalescent COVID-19 samples were obtained from the United States, Italy and Spain. Sample material is recorded as cDNA or gDNA derived from T cells, B-cell-depleted T cells, or PBMCs.

The CDR3 spans 15 residues. Losses at the gene ends were 4 bases for V and 9 bases for J; bases not matched to a gene: 8. In germline, CDR1 is SGHRS, CDR2 YFSETQ. Original methodology: Quantification of nucleated cells was approximated via reference gene primer amplification. Sequencing was performed with immunoSEQ multiplex PCR; in TCRdb, only in-frame clones are kept and a portion is missing. The V and J calls and clone size are taken from that table; D and trimming were inferred from the DNA. This table has approximately 85,000 clones, over 85% appearing once. The V gene is TRBV5-1, the J gene TRBJ2-1; TRBD2 matches 12 bases. The specimen was peripheral blood. The clonotype was recovered from a middle-aged man with acute or convalescent COVID-19. CDR3 DNA sequence: TGCGCCAGCAGCAGGACTAGCGGGGATCTTGCTGAGCAGTTCTTC. It translates to CASSRTSGDLAEQFF.